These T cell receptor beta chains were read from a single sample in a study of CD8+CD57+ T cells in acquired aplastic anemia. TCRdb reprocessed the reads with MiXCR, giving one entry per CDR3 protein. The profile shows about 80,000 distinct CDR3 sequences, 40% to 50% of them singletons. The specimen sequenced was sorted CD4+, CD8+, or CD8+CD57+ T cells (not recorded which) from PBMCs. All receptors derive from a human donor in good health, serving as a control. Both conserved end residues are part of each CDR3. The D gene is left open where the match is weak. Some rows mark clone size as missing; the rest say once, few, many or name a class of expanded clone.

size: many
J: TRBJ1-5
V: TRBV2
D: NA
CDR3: CASSGEGRQPQHF
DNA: TGTGCCAGCAGTGGAGAGGGTAGGCAGCCCCAGCATTTT

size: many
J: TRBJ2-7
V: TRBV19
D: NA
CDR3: CASSISWGWGSYEQYF
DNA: TGTGCCAGTAGTATATCCTGGGGATGGGGCAGCTACGAGCAGTACTTC

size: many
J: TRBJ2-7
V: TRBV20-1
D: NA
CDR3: CSVEGPTVNHSYEQYF
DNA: TGCAGTGTTGAGGGTCCGACAGTCAATCACTCCTACGAGCAGTACTTC

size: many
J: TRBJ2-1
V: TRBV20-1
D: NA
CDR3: CSARDLSGHEQFF
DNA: TGCAGTGCTAGAGATTTGTCGGGCCATGAGCAGTTCTTC

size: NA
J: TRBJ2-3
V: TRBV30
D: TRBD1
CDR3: CAWSVPGFGTVLSDTQYF
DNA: TGTGCCTGGAGTGTACCCGGTTTCGGGACAGTACTTTCAGATACGCAGTATTTT

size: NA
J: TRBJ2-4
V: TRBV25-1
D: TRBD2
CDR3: CASSPLRGVSDIPYF
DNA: TGTGCCAGCAGCCCACTACGGGGGGTCTCGGACATTCCGTACTTC

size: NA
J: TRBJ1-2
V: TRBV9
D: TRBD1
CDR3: CATSQDRGHGYTF
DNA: TGTGCCACCAGTCAGGACAGGGGGCATGGCTACACCTTC

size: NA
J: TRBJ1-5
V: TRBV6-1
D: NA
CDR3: CASTPDAAGNQPQHF
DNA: TGTGCCAGCACCCCAGACGCTGCGGGAAATCAGCCCCAGCATTTT

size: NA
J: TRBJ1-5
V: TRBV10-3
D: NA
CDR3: CATHGRPHQPQHF
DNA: TGTGCCACCCATGGCCGTCCGCATCAGCCCCAGCATTTT

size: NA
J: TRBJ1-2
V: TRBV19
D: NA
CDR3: CASGARGANYGYTF
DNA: TGTGCCAGCGGTGCTAGGGGGGCTAACTATGGCTACACCTTC

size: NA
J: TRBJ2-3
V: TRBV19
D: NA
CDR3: CASSIQADTQYF
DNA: TGTGCCAGTAGTATTCAGGCAGATACGCAGTATTTT

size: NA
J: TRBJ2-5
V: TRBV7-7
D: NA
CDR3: CASSPTGLETQYF
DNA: TGTGCCAGCAGCCCCACAGGGTTGGAGACCCAGTACTTC

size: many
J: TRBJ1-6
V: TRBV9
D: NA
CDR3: CASSASPRDSYNSPLHF
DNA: TGTGCCAGCAGCGCATCACCGAGGGACTCCTATAATTCACCCCTCCACTTT

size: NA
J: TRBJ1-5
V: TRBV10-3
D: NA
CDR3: CAISEHEGGRGNQPQHF
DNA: TGTGCCATCAGTGAGCATGAGGGCGGCAGGGGCAATCAGCCCCAGCATTTT

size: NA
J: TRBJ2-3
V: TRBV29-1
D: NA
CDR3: CSVELADTQYF
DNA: TGCAGCGTTGAACTAGCCGATACGCAGTATTTT

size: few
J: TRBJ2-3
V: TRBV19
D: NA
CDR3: CASSATGSTDTQYF
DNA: TGTGCCAGTAGTGCTACAGGGAGCACAGATACGCAGTATTTT

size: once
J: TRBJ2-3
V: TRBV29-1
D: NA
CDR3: CSVEPGTDTQYF
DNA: TGCAGCGTTGAACCCGGAACAGATACGCAGTATTTT

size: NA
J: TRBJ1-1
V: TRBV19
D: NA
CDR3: CASSYSWGVGTEAFF
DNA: TGTGCCAGTAGTTACTCTTGGGGAGTAGGCACTGAAGCTTTCTTT

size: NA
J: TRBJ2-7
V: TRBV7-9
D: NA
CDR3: CASSSWGSYEQYF
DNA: TGTGCCAGCAGCTCATGGGGTTCCTACGAGCAGTACTTC

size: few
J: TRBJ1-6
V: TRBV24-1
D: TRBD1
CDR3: CATSEQTGGNSPLHF
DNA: TGTGCCACCAGTGAGCAAACAGGGGGCAATTCACCCCTCCACTTT

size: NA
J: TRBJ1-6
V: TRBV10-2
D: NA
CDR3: CASSGQSTGSPLHF
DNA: TGCGCCAGCAGCGGACAAAGTACAGGATCACCCCTCCACTTT

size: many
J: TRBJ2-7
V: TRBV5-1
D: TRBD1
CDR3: CASTGTGSSYEQYF
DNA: TGCGCCAGCACCGGGACAGGAAGCTCCTACGAGCAGTACTTC

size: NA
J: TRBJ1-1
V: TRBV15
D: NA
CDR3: CATSREGRNTEAFF
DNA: TGTGCCACCAGCAGGGAGGGTCGGAACACTGAAGCTTTCTTT

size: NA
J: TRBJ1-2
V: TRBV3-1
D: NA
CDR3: CASSQGGAFYGYTF
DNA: TGTGCCAGCAGCCAAGGGGGGGCTTTTTATGGCTACACCTTC

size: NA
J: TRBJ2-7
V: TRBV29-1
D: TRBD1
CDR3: CSVWDSTYEQYF
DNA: TGCAGCGTTTGGGACAGCACCTACGAGCAGTACTTC

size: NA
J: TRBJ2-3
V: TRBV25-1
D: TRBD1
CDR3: CASSATSRQGDTDTQYF
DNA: TGTGCCAGCAGTGCCACCAGCAGACAGGGGGACACAGATACGCAGTATTTT

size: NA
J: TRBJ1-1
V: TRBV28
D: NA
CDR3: CASSLTPFGEAFF
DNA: TGTGCCAGCAGTTTAACACCTTTCGGTGAAGCTTTCTTT

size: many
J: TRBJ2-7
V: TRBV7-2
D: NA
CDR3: CASSLGGVYEQYF
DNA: TGTGCCAGCAGCTTAGGGGGGGTCTACGAGCAGTACTTC

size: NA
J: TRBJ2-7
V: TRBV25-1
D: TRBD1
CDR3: CATSDPRQGGLGEQYF
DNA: TGTGCCACCAGTGACCCGAGACAGGGTGGTTTGGGAGAGCAGTACTTC

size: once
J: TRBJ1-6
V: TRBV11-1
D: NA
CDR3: CASSLANGRINSPLHF
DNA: TGTGCCAGCAGCTTAGCGAATGGCAGGATAAACTCACCCCTCCACTTT

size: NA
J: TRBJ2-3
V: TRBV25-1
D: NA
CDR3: CASSASGHPRYF
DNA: TGTGCCAGCAGTGCCTCGGGCCACCCCCGGTATTTT

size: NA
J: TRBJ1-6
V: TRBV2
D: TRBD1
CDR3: CASSNGGQGGSPLHF
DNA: TGTGCCAGCAGCAACGGGGGACAGGGTGGTTCACCCCTCCACTTT

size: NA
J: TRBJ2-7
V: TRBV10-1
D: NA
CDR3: CASSESGATYEQYF
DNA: TGCGCCAGCAGTGAATCCGGGGCCACCTACGAGCAGTACTTC

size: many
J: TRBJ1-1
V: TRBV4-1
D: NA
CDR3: CASSQDYPPNTEAFF
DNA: TGCGCCAGCAGCCAAGACTACCCACCGAACACTGAAGCTTTCTTT

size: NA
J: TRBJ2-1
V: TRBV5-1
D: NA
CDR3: CASSLMANEQFF
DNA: TGCGCCAGCAGCTTGATGGCCAATGAGCAGTTCTTC

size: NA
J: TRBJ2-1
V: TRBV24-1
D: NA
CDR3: CATTPRGLKGGEQFF
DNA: TGTGCCACCACCCCTAGGGGGCTAAAGGGGGGTGAGCAGTTCTTC

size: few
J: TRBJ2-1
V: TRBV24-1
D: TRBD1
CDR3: CATSDPNLIAGGHPGNEQFF
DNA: TGTGCCACCAGTGACCCCAACCTAATAGCAGGGGGCCACCCGGGGAATGAGCAGTTCTTC

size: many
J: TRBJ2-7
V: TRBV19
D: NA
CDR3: CASGFSSHEQYF
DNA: TGTGCCTCGGGGTTCTCATCGCACGAGCAGTACTTC

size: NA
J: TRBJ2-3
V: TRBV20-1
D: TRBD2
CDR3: CSARPGGTDTQYF
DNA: TGCAGTGCTAGGCCGGGGGGGACAGATACGCAGTATTTT

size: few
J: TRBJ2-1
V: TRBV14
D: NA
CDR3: CASSHQTSTMGPSYNEQFF
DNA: TGTGCCAGCAGCCACCAGACCTCTACCATGGGGCCATCCTACAATGAGCAGTTCTTC

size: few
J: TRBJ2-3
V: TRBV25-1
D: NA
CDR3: CASSGGGGRETDTQYF
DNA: TGTGCCAGCAGTGGGGGGGGGGGCAGGGAGACAGATACGCAGTATTTT

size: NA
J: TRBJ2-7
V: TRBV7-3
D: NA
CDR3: CASSGTGYEQYF
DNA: TGTGCCAGCAGCGGTACAGGCTACGAGCAGTACTTC

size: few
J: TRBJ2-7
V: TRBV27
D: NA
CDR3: CASSLSRAYEQYF
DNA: TGTGCCAGCAGTTTATCCAGGGCCTACGAGCAGTACTTC

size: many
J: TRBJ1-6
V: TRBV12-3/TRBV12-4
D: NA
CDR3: CASSTGLGGWPLHF
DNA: TGTGCCAGCAGTACGGGACTCGGGGGTTGGCCCCTCCACTTT